The next 30 T cell receptor beta chains were all read from a single sample in a study of cytomegalovirus exposure and HLA in healthy donors. PCR used 60 Vbeta primers and 13 Jbeta primers. The data were produced by immunoSEQ multiplex PCR, yet TCRdb's version contains in-frame clones alone and is incomplete. The sample shows 90,000 to 100,000 clones, about 81% of them seen only once. The sequenced material came from PBMCs. These TCRs come from a middle-aged man in good health and CMV-seronegative.

This chain uses TRBV9 with TRBJ2-5; the match to TRBD1 covers 8 bases. The CDR3 is made up of 14 amino acids. Germline loops: CDR1 SGDLS, CDR2 YYNGEE. The ends lost 0 bases at V and 4 bases at J; junction bases unmatched: 2. DNA for the CDR3: TGTGCCAGCAGCGTAGTCGGACAGGGAGAGACCCAGTACTTC. This translates into CASSVVGQGETQYF. Looking up the rest from reference TRBV9 and TRBJ2-5 gives the full variable domain: DSGVTQTPKHLITATGQRVTLRCSPRSGDLSVYWYQQSLDQGLQFLIQYYNGEERAKGNILERFSAQQFPDLHSELNLSSLELGDSALYFCASSVVGQGETQYFGPGTRLLVL.

The chain employs TRBV9 and TRBJ1-2; D is undetermined. Germline values: CDR1 SGDLS, CDR2 YYNGEE. Trimming removed 0 bases from V and 4 bases from J, with 10 bases in between. The CDR3 sequence is 14 residues long. DNA of the CDR3: TGTGCCAGCAGCGTAGAGCGCGGAGCCTATGGCTACACCTTC. It codes for CASSVERGAYGYTF.

The chain links TRBV11-2 to TRBJ1-1; a possible D gene is TRBD1 (6 bases). The CDR3 covers 16 residues. V dropped 4 bases and J dropped 6 bases, with 21 bases sitting between them. The germline gives CDR1 SGHAT, CDR2 FQNNGV. CDR3 nucleotide sequence: TGTGCCAGCAGCTACCCAGGAACAGGGAAATTAGCTGAAGCTTTCTTT. Protein product: CASSYPGTGKLAEAFF. The full variable domain, in which reference TRBV11-2 and TRBJ1-1 provide the parts outside the CDR3, is EAGVAQSPRYKIIEKRQSVAFWCNPISGHATLYWYQQILGQGPKLLIQFQNNGVVDDSQLPKDRFSAERLKGVDSTLKIQPAKLEDSAVYLCASSYPGTGKLAEAFFGQGTRLTVV.

This chain uses TRBV19 with TRBJ2-5; TRBD1 agrees at 9 bases. Germline V gene data show CDR1 as LNHDA and CDR2 as SQIVND (reference sequence). The length of the CDR3 is 13 residues. V shed 6 bases and J 3 bases; nucleotides not matched to a gene: 2. The CDR3 nucleotides read TGTGCCAGTAGACGGACAGGGGAAGAGACCCAGTACTTC. It specifies CASRRTGEETQYF.

The chain has TRBV6-5 and TRBJ1-2; D is unclear. V lost 5 bases to trimming and J lost 4 bases, with 11 bases between them. This CDR3 spans 13 amino acids. The germline gives CDR1 MNHEY, CDR2 SVGAGI. CDR3 bases: TGTGCCAGCAGTGAAGCATACGGCTATGGCTACACCTTC. It codes for CASSEAYGYGYTF.

This chain uses TRBV19 with TRBJ2-5, with 14 bases lining up with TRBD2. CDR1 and CDR2 (germline): LNHDA, SQIVND (reference sequence). J gave up 4 bases and V 4 bases, and 2 bases lay outside the gene matches. CDR3 size: 15 residues. In DNA, the CDR3 is TGTGCCAGTAGTACTGGGACTAGCGGGGGAGAGACCCAGTACTTC. This translates into CASSTGTSGGETQYF.

In this sample, this clone turned up once. The genes are TRBV7-9 and TRBJ1-3; D might be TRBD1 (5 bases). The CDR3 runs to 15 residues. CDR1 and CDR2 (germline): SEHNR, FQNEAQ (reference sequence). The V and J ends lost 3 bases and 0 bases respectively, with 9 bases between them. DNA of the CDR3: TGTGCCAGCAGCTTGACAGCGTTCTCTGGAAACACCATATATTTT. Translation: CASSLTAFSGNTIYF.

V is TRBV20-1 and J is TRBJ1-1; a weak D match, TRBD1 (5 bases). The CDR3 has 9 residues. Looked up from germline, CDR1 is DFQATT and CDR2 is SNEGSKA (reference sequence). The CDR3 loop is CRQAQGAFF. CDR3 coding DNA: TGCAGGCAAGCGCAGGGAGCTTTCTTT.

The V and J genes are TRBV18 and TRBJ2-3; 9 bases align to TRBD1. Per germline, CDR1 KGHSH and CDR2 LQKENI. Trimming cost V 3 bases and J 10 bases; bases outside gene matches: 8. CDR3 size: 14 residues. CDR3 in DNA: TGTGCCAGCTCACCCTTACAGGGGGCCCATCCGCAGTATTTT. Translating it yields CASSPLQGAHPQYF. The variable domain in full, completed from reference TRBV18 and TRBJ2-3, reads NAGVMQNPRHLVRRRGQEARLRCSPMKGHSHVYWYRQLPEEGLKFMVYLQKENIIDESGMPKERFSAEFPKEGPSILRIQQVVRGDSAAYFCASSPLQGAHPQYFGPGTRLTVL.

CDR3 nucleotide sequence: TGTGCCAGCAGCTCGGACTTCACCGGGGAGCTGTTTTTT. This gives the protein CASSSDFTGELFF. The chain has TRBV5-4 and TRBJ2-2; possible D gene TRBD2, 5 bases. The V gene's germline CDR1 is SGHNT and CDR2 YYREEE (reference sequence). The CDR3 is 13 residues long. The germline V and J ends were trimmed by 3 bases and 4 bases, with 7 bases remaining between them.

This clone was seen a single time. V and J are TRBV2 and TRBJ1-1; weak D call: TRBD1 (5 bases). Trimming cost V 8 bases and J 0 bases, with 10 bases left between them. The CDR3 extends over 13 amino acids. Germline V lookup: CDR1 SNHLY, CDR2 FYNNEI. Here the CDR3 DNA reads TGTGCCAGCCATGGCAGGGTGAACACTGAAGCTTTCTTT. Translation gives CASHGRVNTEAFF.

V usage is TRBV9 and J usage is TRBJ1-2; D is possibly TRBD1 (5 bases). The CDR3 sequence is 17 residues long. V shed 0 bases and J shed 0 bases, with 15 bases lying between them. Germline V gene sequence: CDR1 SGDLS, CDR2 YYNGEE. The CDR3 DNA reads TGTGCCAGCAGCGTAGATCACCGGGGGGTGTCTAACTATGGCTACACCTTC. Residues: CASSVDHRGVSNYGYTF.

In this sample, this clone turned up once. V is TRBV19 and J is TRBJ2-5; the D gene is possibly TRBD2 (5 bases). The CDR3 length is 14 residues. CDR1 is LNHDA and CDR2 is SQIVND in the germline V gene (reference sequence). V was pared by 6 bases and J by 1 base, with 12 bases between. The CDR3 spells CASSGDLIQETQYF. CDR3 DNA sequence: TGTGCCAGTAGCGGGGATCTGATCCAAGAGACCCAGTACTTC. The whole variable domain, filled in from reference TRBV19 and TRBJ2-5, reads DGGITQSPKYLFRKEGQNVTLSCEQNLNHDAMYWYRQDPGQGLRLIYYSQIVNDFQKGDIAEGYSVSREKKESFPLTVTSAQKNPTAFYLCASSGDLIQETQYFGPGTRLLVL.

The chain recombines TRBV10-1 with TRBJ2-3; the match to TRBD1 covers 7 bases. The CDR3 is 13 amino acids. The germline gives CDR1 WNHNN, CDR2 SYGVQD (reference sequence). The J segment lost 7 bases and the V segment lost 3 bases, leaving 4 bases of the junction unmatched. The DNA of the CDR3 is TGCGCCAGCAGTGAAGGGACAGAGTATACGCAGTATTTT. Protein sequence: CASSEGTEYTQYF.

The chain couples TRBV27 to TRBJ2-2; 9 nucleotides agree with TRBD1. This CDR3 has 16 residues. The germline V gene has CDR1 MNHEY and CDR2 SMNVEV (reference sequence). The V and J ends lost 7 bases and 6 bases, in that order; junction bases with no gene match: 12. The CDR3 here is CASTSQTGGYPGELFF. Written as DNA, the CDR3 is TGTGCCAGCACTTCCCAGACAGGGGGTTATCCCGGGGAGCTGTTTTTT.

V gene TRBV7-2 combines with J gene TRBJ1-5; the D is unclear. The CDR3 has 12 residues. Trimming took off 6 bases at V and 8 bases at J, with 11 bases between the two ends. Germline CDR1 SGHTA, CDR2 FQGNSA. The CDR3 protein is CASRKTGEPQHF. CDR3 nucleotides: TGTGCCAGCAGAAAAACCGGGGAGCCCCAGCATTTT.

Regarding this clone: A read error may account for a junction end that differs from germline. V is TRBV7-9 and J is TRBJ2-7, with 7 bases that match TRBD1. CDR1 SEHNR and CDR2 FQNEAQ come from the germline V gene (reference sequence). This CDR3 is 15 amino acids long. The CDR3 bases are TGTTCCAGCAGTCACCGGGACAGCCTTGCTTACGAGCAGTACTTC. Its translation is CSSSHRDSLAYEQYF.

This clone was found a few times. The chain carries TRBV12-5 and TRBJ1-5, with 9 bases matching TRBD1. Germline CDR1 and CDR2: LGHNT and FRNRAP. Trimming at V came to 6 bases and at J to 5 bases, leaving 5 bases not matched to a gene. This CDR3 has 14 residues. The CDR3 region has the DNA TGTGCTAGTGGGGGGACAGGGTGGGATCAGCCCCAGCATTTT. Protein product: CASGGTGWDQPQHF.

The chain joins TRBV28 to TRBJ1-1, with D hard to call. The CDR3 is 15 amino acids. Deletions cut 6 bases from V and 0 bases from J, with 14 bases between. In germline, CDR1 is MDHEN, CDR2 SYDVKM. CDR3 nucleotide sequence: TGTGCCAGCAGCGGAAGAGGGAGGATGAACACTGAAGCTTTCTTT. Its protein product is CASSGRGRMNTEAFF.

The chain combines TRBV5-4 with TRBJ2-7; 11 nucleotides match TRBD1. Per the germline V gene, CDR1 is SGHNT and CDR2 is YYREEE (reference sequence). Germline trimming cut 1 base from V and 7 bases from J; bases unmatched to any gene: 10. This CDR3 contains 16 residues. CDR3 in DNA: TGTGCCAGCAGCTTGCCTGGGACAGGGGGTTGGAGGGAGCAGTACTTC. Protein product: CASSLPGTGGWREQYF.

This chain joins TRBV5-6 and TRBJ1-5; unclear D gene. Germline values: CDR1 SGHDT, CDR2 YYEEEE. The CDR3 has 12 amino acids. With 3 bases removed from V and 3 bases from J, the gap between germline ends came to 4 bases. The CDR3 region is CASSWANQPQHF. The DNA of the CDR3 is TGTGCCAGCAGCTGGGCCAATCAGCCCCAGCATTTT.

The rearrangement uses TRBV4-3 and TRBJ2-1; 9 bases align to TRBD2. V shed 1 base and J 8 bases; nucleotides not matched to a gene: 3. In germline, CDR1 is LGHNA, CDR2 YSLEER. The CDR3 runs 14 residues. CDR3 DNA: TGCGCCAGCAGCCAAGGCGGGGGGGAGGATGAGCAGTTCTTC. Translation: CASSQGGGEDEQFF.

This chain uses TRBV2 with TRBJ2-7; weak D call: TRBD2 (5 bases). V was trimmed by 6 bases and J by 1 base, leaving 7 bases between them. CDR1 and CDR2 (germline): SNHLY, FYNNEI. The CDR3 totals 12 residues. CDR3 nucleotides: TGTGCCAGCAGGTGGGAGTCCTACGAGCAGTACTTC. This encodes CASRWESYEQYF.

This rearrangement joins TRBV27 to TRBJ2-4, with D possibly being TRBD1 (5 bases). Trimming cost V 6 bases and J 1 base, with 7 bases left between them. CDR1 and CDR2 (germline): MNHEY, SMNVEV (reference sequence). This CDR3 comprises 13 residues. The CDR3 DNA follows: TGTGCCAGCAGAGGGGCGGCCAAAAACATTCAGTACTTC. Protein: CASRGAAKNIQYF.

The CDR3 DNA follows: TGTGCCACCAGTCCCCAGGGATTTTATAATTCACCCCTCCACTTT. It is translated as CATSPQGFYNSPLHF. The rearrangement links TRBV15 to TRBJ1-6; possible D gene TRBD1, 5 bases. CDR1 and CDR2 from the germline V gene are LNHNV and YYDKDF (reference sequence). The CDR3 runs to 15 residues. V was cut by 6 bases and J by 4 bases, with 13 bases left in between. Filled out from reference TRBV15 and TRBJ1-6, the complete variable domain reads DAMVIQNPRYQVTQFGKPVTLSCSQTLNHNVMYWYQQKSSQAPKLLFHYYDKDFNNEADTPDNFQSRRPNTSFCFLDIRSPGLGDTAMYLCATSPQGFYNSPLHFGNGTRLTVT.

The CDR3 region has the DNA TGTGCCAGCAGCTTAGGAAGTCTGGGCCGTTTAACCTACGAGCAGTACTTC. Translation: CASSLGSLGRLTYEQYF. V and J are TRBV7-2 and TRBJ2-7; D unresolved. Germline V gene lookup returns CDR1 SGHTA and CDR2 FQGNSA. With 1 base removed from V and 2 bases from J, the gap between germline ends came to 18 bases. This CDR3 has 17 residues.

This chain links TRBV2 with TRBJ2-3; the match to TRBD2 covers 13 bases. Germline-derived CDR1 and CDR2 are SNHLY and FYNNEI. There are 15 residues in the CDR3. The junction had 5 bases not matched to a gene; V was cut back by 6 bases and J by 5 bases. CDR3 nucleotides: TGTGCCAGCAGCCCCCGGACTAGCGGGGGAGATACGCAGTATTTT. It is translated as CASSPRTSGGDTQYF.

The chain links TRBV7-3 to TRBJ2-1, with 7 positions matching TRBD2. This CDR3 is 15 amino acids long. Germline CDR1 is SGHTA and CDR2 is FQGTGA. J gave up 7 bases and V 5 bases, and 11 bases lay outside the gene matches. CDR3 sequence (DNA): TGTGCCAGCAGCATGCAAGACGGGGGGTGGAATGAGCAGTTCTTC. Translated, it gives CASSMQDGGWNEQFF.

The chain is built from TRBV5-1 and TRBJ2-4, with D tentatively TRBD1 (6 bases). Trimming pared 0 bases from V and 8 bases from J, leaving 12 bases between. Germline V gene data show CDR1 as SGHRS and CDR2 as YFSETQ. CDR3 length: 14 amino acids. The CDR3 bases are TGCGCCAGCAGCTTGGGACAGGTGAGAGACATTCAGTACTTC. It is translated as CASSLGQVRDIQYF.

The chain is built from TRBV19 and TRBJ2-5, with no clear D. Trimming shortened V by 4 bases and J by 6 bases, and 6 bases separated the two germline ends. This CDR3 has 11 amino acids. CDR1 and CDR2 (germline): LNHDA, SQIVND (reference sequence). The CDR3 is CASSTLKTQYF. The CDR3 DNA follows: TGTGCCAGTAGTACCTTAAAGACCCAGTACTTC.